This T cell receptor (beta chain) appears in the sequencing data of a study of blood T cell repertoires in COVID-19. Each recovered donor of Cohort 3 presented with two negative PCRs, clearance, or symptom resolution. Clones were read by immunoSEQ multiplex PCR, and TCRdb kept only the in-frame ones, dropping some. The table lists 300,000 to 350,000 clones, roughly 87% of them singletons, with 8.9% in the top ten. The clonotype comes from a woman under 30 who had recovered from COVID-19. The sample was PBMCs or T cells enriched from blood (not recorded which).

The CDR3 coding sequence is TGTGCCAGCAGTGACGTTCTAGCGGGGGGGTACAATGAGCAGTTCTTC. It specifies CASSDVLAGGYNEQFF. The J gene is TRBJ2-1, the V gene TRBV25-1; TRBD2 agrees at 12 bases. V gave up 3 bases and J gave up 4 bases; unmatched junction bases: 4. Germline V gives CDR1 MGHDK, CDR2 SYGVNS. CDR3 length: 16 residues.